This TCR beta chain is from a study of T cells in Graves' hyperthyroidism and ophthalmopathy. On the study more broadly: Peripheral blood was collected at initial diagnosis, before any treatment.

Amplification of TCR beta CDR3 regions used RNA as the template. RT-PCR in the first round (using the HTBI primer set) targeted the TCR CDR3. TCRdb reanalysed the multiplex PCR reads using MiXCR and keeps one entry per CDR3 protein. This sample carries about 840,000 distinct CDR3 sequences, roughly 40% of them seen once, and the ten largest clones take approximately 10%. There are 12 residues in the CDR3. In germline, CDR1 is SGHTA, CDR2 FQGNSA. Trimming cost V 5 bases and J 6 bases, with 11 bases left between them. Isolation of PBMCs was performed on around 9.3 ml fresh peripheral blood. The rearrangement links TRBV7-2 to TRBJ2-7; possibly TRBD1 or TRBD2 for D (5 bases each). The source material was blood. The sequence came from a man between 18 and 35 years old with Graves' hyperthyroidism. CDR3 loop: CASSQEGSEQYF. The DNA for the CDR3 is TGTGCCAGCAGCCAAGAGGGGTCCGAGCAGTACTTC.